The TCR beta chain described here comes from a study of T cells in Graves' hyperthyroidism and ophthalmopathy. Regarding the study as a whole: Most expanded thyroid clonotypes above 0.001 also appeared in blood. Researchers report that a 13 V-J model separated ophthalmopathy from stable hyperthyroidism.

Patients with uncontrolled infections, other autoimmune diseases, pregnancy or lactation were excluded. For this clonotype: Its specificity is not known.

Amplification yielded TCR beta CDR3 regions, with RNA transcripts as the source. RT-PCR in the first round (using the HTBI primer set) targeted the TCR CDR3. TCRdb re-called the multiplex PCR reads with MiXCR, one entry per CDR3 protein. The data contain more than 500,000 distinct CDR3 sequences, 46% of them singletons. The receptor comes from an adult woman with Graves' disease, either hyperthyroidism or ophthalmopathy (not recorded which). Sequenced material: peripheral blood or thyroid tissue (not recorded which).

CDR3 residues: CASSSDGGHEQYF. The CDR3 nucleotides read TGTGCCAGCAGCTCTGACGGGGGCCACGAGCAGTACTTC. V gene TRBV7-9 combines with J gene TRBJ2-7, with D perhaps given as TRBD1 or TRBD2 (6 bases each). The ends were cut back, 4 bases at V and 5 bases at J, with 12 bases in the middle. Germline V gene data show CDR1 as SEHNR and CDR2 as FQNEAQ (reference sequence). The CDR3 spans 13 residues.